This TCR beta chain was captured in a study of blood T cell repertoires in COVID-19. Study background: The study drew acute and convalescent COVID-19 samples from the United States, Italy and Spain.

Original processing notes: Cell counts per sample came from amplifying reference gene primers. Here immunoSEQ multiplex PCR was the method, and the copy in TCRdb shows in-frame clones only, minus some. The DNA was the basis for D and trimming; V, J and clone size are from that table. The sample contains about 180,000 clones, 84% of which appear only once. This CDR3 region has 15 residues. CDR1 SGHTS and CDR2 YDEGEE come from the germline V gene. V dropped 7 bases and J dropped 1 base, with 15 bases sitting between them. The specimen was peripheral blood. The source of this sequence is a human donor in a cohort sampled during active COVID-19. This sequence joins TRBV5-8 and TRBJ1-5, with D perhaps matching TRBD1 (5 bases). CDR3 sequence (DNA): TGTGCCAGCTCATGGGGGGTGGGGAGCAATCAGCCCCAGCATTTT. Translation: CASSWGVGSNQPQHF.